This T cell receptor (beta chain) comes out of a study of cytomegalovirus exposure and HLA in healthy donors. Broader study findings: Later analysis showed most CMV-associated TCR beta chains appearing HLA-restricted.

Donors likely had unrecorded immune exposures despite being nominally healthy when sampled. CDR1 is SGHKS and CDR2 is YYEKEE in the germline V gene (reference sequence). Losses at the gene ends were 4 bases for V and 3 bases for J; bases not matched to a gene: 9. There are 16 residues in the CDR3. Use of 60 Vbeta and 13 Jbeta primers characterized the PCR. Sequenced by immunoSEQ multiplex PCR; TCRdb stores in-frame clones only, minus some. Among over 65,000 clones listed, around 77% were seen once. As regards this clone: Its antigen remains unknown.

The TCR sequence derives from a man aged 45 to 65 in good health and CMV-seronegative. This chain joins TRBV5-5 and TRBJ2-2; 7 bases fit TRBD1. The sample was PBMCs. CDR3 loop: CASSLGQGVDTGELFF. CDR3 bases: TGTGCCAGCAGCCTCGGGCAGGGGGTGGACACCGGGGAGCTGTTTTTT.